The source of this T cell receptor beta chain is a study of CD8 T cells in ankylosing spondylitis. Findings and caveats of the study: Seemingly characteristic of ankylosing spondylitis blood was a TCR beta motif consisting of about 8 highly homologous variants. Disease-associated clonotypes exhibited CD8+ identity and were relatively infrequent in peripheral blood. In synovial fluid and blood from reactive arthritis, some motif variants were previously reported. As reported, disease-linked clones showed significant enrichment in matched ankylosing spondylitis synovial fluid.

The CDR3 length is 15 residues. The trim removed 3 bases at V and 1 base at J, leaving 4 bases unmatched. Germline V lookup: CDR1 SGHTA, CDR2 FQGNSA. In making TCR beta libraries, quantitative 5'-RACE with molecular barcodes was used. TCRdb itself ran the 5' RACE reads through MiXCR, one entry per CDR3 protein. Of approximately 550,000 distinct CDR3 sequences in the sample, about 13% are singletons; the top ten hold under 7.5%. Concerning this clonotype: What it recognizes is unknown.

The source is a male donor with ankylosing spondylitis. The chain is built from TRBV7-2 and TRBJ1-2; 8 nucleotides line up with TRBD1. Input material: blood, either unsorted or a sorted T cell fraction (not recorded which). In DNA, the CDR3 is TGTGCCAGCAGCTTTAGAGGACAGGGTAACTATGGCTACACCTTC. Encoded protein: CASSFRGQGNYGYTF. The entire variable domain, with the rest obtained from reference TRBV7-2 and TRBJ1-2, is as follows: GAGVSQSPSNKVTEKGKDVELRCDPISGHTALYWYRQSLGQGLEFLIYFQGNSAPDKSGLPSDRFSAERTGGSVSTLTIQRTQQEDSAVYLCASSFRGQGNYGYTFGSGTRLTVV.